Described below is a single T cell receptor (beta chain) sequence and its context. This entry is derived from a study of shared clonotypes between healthy human individuals. Assay used: immunoSEQ multiplex PCR; TCRdb lists only in-frame clones, some missing. The sample has some 1,100,000 clones, approximately 80% seen once. Germline CDR1 is MDHEN and CDR2 is SYDVKM. Trimming took 0 bases from V and 4 from J; bases not matched to a gene: 7. The CDR3 has 16 residues. The gene calls are TRBV28 and TRBJ2-3, with TRBD2 matching over 7 bases. The specimen was memory CD4+ T cells from PBMCs. Regarding subset: CD45RA-negative fraction. This TCR derives from a man between 18 and 35 years old in good health. Some clones in this sample may be carry-over from other donors' samples. CDR3 nucleotide sequence: TGTGCCAGCAGTTTATGGGGTAGCCGGGAGGCAGATACGCAGTATTTT. Translation: CASSLWGSREADTQYF.